The table lists the clone carrying this TCR beta chain with a few counts. In the original processing: Researchers report that nucleated cell counts were estimated from reference gene primer amplification. Sequencing used immunoSEQ multiplex PCR; TCRdb keeps in-frame clones, though not all of them. V and J calls and clone size are those listed in that table; D and trimming were worked out from the DNA. The sample has roughly 99,000 clones; about four fifths are singletons. This record comes from a study of blood T cell repertoires in COVID-19. Study in general: Samples of COVID-19 (acute and convalescent) were obtained from the United States, Italy and Spain. The cDNA or gDNA used as material had been derived from T cells, B-cell-depleted T cells, or PBMCs.

The V end was cut by 3 bases, the J end by 6 bases, with 6 bases between. The CDR3 runs 12 residues. Germline V lookup: CDR1 PRHDT, CDR2 FYEKMQ (reference sequence). Specimen: peripheral blood. The rearrangement uses TRBV13 and TRBJ2-1, with a weak D call TRBD1 (5 bases). This TCR derives from a man aged 70 or older with acute or convalescent COVID-19. DNA for the CDR3: TGTGCCAGCAGCTTGGGGCGCAATGAGCAGTTCTTC. Amino acids: CASSLGRNEQFF.